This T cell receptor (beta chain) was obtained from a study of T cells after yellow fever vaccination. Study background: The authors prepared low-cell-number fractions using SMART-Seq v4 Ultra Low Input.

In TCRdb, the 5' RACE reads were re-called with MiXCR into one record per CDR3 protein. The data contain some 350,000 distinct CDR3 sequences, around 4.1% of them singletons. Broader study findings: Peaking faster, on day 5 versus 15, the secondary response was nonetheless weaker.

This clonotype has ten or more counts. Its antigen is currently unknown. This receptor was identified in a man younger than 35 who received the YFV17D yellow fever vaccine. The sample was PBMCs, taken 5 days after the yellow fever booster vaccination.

The CDR3: CASSSVGGYTEAFF. DNA of the CDR3: TGTGCCAGCAGTTCGGTAGGGGGCTACACTGAAGCTTTCTTT. This chain uses TRBV27 with TRBJ1-1, with TRBD1 identical over 7 bases. CDR3 length: 14 amino acids. The V gene end was trimmed by 4 bases and the J gene end by 3 bases; junction bases not matched to a gene: 5. CDR1 is MNHEY and CDR2 is SMNVEV in the germline V gene (reference sequence).